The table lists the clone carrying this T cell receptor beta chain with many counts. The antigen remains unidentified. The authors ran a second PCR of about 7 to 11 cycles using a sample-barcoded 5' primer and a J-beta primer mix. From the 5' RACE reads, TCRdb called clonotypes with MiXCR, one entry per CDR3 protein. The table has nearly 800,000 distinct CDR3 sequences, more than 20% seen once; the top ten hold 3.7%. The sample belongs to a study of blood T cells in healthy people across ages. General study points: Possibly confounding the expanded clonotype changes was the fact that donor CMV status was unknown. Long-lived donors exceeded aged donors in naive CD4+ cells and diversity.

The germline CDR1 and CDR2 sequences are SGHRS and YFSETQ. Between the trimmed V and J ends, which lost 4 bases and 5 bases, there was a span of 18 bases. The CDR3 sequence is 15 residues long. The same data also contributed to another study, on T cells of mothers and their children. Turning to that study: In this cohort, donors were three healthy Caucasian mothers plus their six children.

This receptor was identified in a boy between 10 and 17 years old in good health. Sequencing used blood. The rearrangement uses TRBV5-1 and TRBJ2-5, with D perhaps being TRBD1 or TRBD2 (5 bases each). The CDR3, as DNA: TGCGCCAGCAGCGCCCAGGGACGGCACGTGGAGACCCAGTACTTC. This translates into CASSAQGRHVETQYF.